The clone carrying this T cell receptor (beta chain) was picked up a small number of times. What it binds is unknown. Trimming pared 4 bases from V and 1 base from J, leaving 7 bases between. The CDR3 is made up of 13 amino acids. Germline CDR1 and CDR2: LGHNT and FRNRAP. This specimen comes from a study of T cell repertoires in cytomegalovirus infection. Study-level information: CMV epitopes used comprised recently identified HLA-C-restricted ones and well-studied HLA-B-restricted ones. A matching HLA type, together with CMV infection, was signaled by public TCR beta signatures.

TCRdb itself ran the reads through MiXCR, one entry per CDR3 protein. The sample contains hundreds of thousands of distinct CDR3 sequences, roughly 43% of which appear only once. This chain connects TRBV12-5 to TRBJ2-5; possibly TRBD2 for D (5 bases). The receptor was isolated from a human donor in good health (CMV status not recorded). Some clones in this sample may be carry-over from other donors' samples. The input for sequencing was cultured PBMCs, taken from culture after CMV antigen stimulation. In DNA, the CDR3 is TGTGCTAGTGGTTCTAGCCCCCAAGAGACCCAGTACTTC. It yields the protein CASGSSPQETQYF.